This record looks at one TCR beta chain sequence and its context. The data are from a study of blood T cell repertoires in COVID-19. Study-wide context: The analysed material was cDNA or gDNA that came from T cells, B-cell-depleted T cells, or PBMCs.

Sequencing used immunoSEQ multiplex PCR; TCRdb keeps in-frame clones, though not all of them. Among under 250,000 clones listed, around 80% were seen once. The germline V gene has CDR1 SGHRS and CDR2 YFSETQ. Germline trimming cut 5 bases from V and 7 bases from J; bases unmatched to any gene: 3. The CDR3 covers 14 residues. The TCR comes from a woman in her seventies with acute or convalescent COVID-19. Source material: peripheral blood. The chain combines TRBV5-1 with TRBJ2-1, with 13 bases that match TRBD2. The CDR3 sequence is CASRGLAGKNEQFF. The CDR3 DNA reads TGCGCCAGCAGGGGACTAGCGGGGAAAAATGAGCAGTTCTTC.